Here is one T cell receptor beta chain with its context. The data derive from a study of monozygotic twins with inflammatory bowel disease. The CDR3 consists of 14 residues. From germline, CDR1 is SGHRS and CDR2 YFSETQ. Each TCR library consumed about 3,700 ng of total RNA. Researchers ran eight separate cDNA reactions for each sample. Each UMI harboured a 6-nucleotide sample barcode and was appended via template switching. TCRdb reanalyzed the 5' RACE reads, giving one entry per CDR3 protein sequence and no DNA. The ten most abundant clones cover roughly 1.8% of a sample with under 130,000 distinct CDR3 sequences.

This receptor was obtained from a human donor with ulcerative colitis or Crohn's disease, or a healthy co-twin of an affected twin (not recorded which). The chain employs TRBV5-1 and TRBJ2-5; TCRdb picks TRBD2, but there is no DNA to check that call. Sequenced input: blood. This CDR3 is CASSFRRIAETQYF.